The rows below give T cell receptor beta chains drawn from one sample of a study of blood T cell repertoires in COVID-19. Some clones are missing from TCRdb's copy, which holds only in-frame ones; the method was immunoSEQ multiplex PCR. Among about 120,000 clones listed, 60% to 80% were seen once. The sequenced sample was peripheral blood. Every receptor here comes from a man between 60 and 75 years old with acute or convalescent COVID-19. CDR3s include the opening cysteine and the closing phenylalanine or tryptophan. A D gene is named only where the DNA matches it firmly. Size is stated for part of the rows, as once, few or many counts, or as a class when the clone is expanded.

V	J	size	D	DNA	CDR3
TRBV6-5	TRBJ1-6	NA	TRBD1	TGTGCCAGCAGATCAGACAGGGGACACGATTCACCCCTCCACTTT	CASRSDRGHDSPLHF
TRBV10-2	TRBJ2-5	NA	NA	TGCGCCAGCAGTGAAGACTCCCAAGAGACCCAGTACTTC	CASSEDSQETQYF
TRBV2	TRBJ1-1	NA	NA	TGTGCCAGCAGACCGACAGGGAACACTGAAGCTTTCTTT	CASRPTGNTEAFF
TRBV6-5	TRBJ1-2	NA	TRBD1	TGTGCCAGCAGTTACTCGAGCCGGACAGGGGGCGCGGTCACCTTC	CASSYSSRTGGAVTF
TRBV3-1/TRBV3-2	TRBJ1-6	NA	NA	TGTGCCAGCAGCCAAGGGGACTCTTCACCCCTCCACTTT	CASSQGDSSPLHF
TRBV11-2	TRBJ1-5	NA	TRBD1	TGTGCCAGCAGCCTGACAGGGAGCAATCAGCCCCAGCATTTT	CASSLTGSNQPQHF
TRBV24-1	TRBJ1-4	few	NA	TGTGCCACCCGGGGCATGTGGGGGGGAAAACTGTTTTTT	CATRGMWGGKLFF
TRBV6-5	TRBJ1-2	NA	NA	TGTGCCAGCACCGGGGGGTGGGGTCTCGAGGGCTACACCTTC	CASTGGWGLEGYTF
TRBV7-9	TRBJ1-4	NA	NA	TGTGCCAGCAGCTCCGTCAGGGGTGGTGAAAAACTGTTTTTT	CASSSVRGGEKLFF
TRBV5-6	TRBJ1-2	few	NA	TGTGCCAGCAGCTCTCAAACAGGAGCCTATGGCTACACCTTC	CASSSQTGAYGYTF
TRBV28	TRBJ2-7	once	NA	TGTGCCAGCAGTCACCAGTGGGGCACTGGCCTCCACGAGCAGTACTTC	CASSHQWGTGLHEQYF
TRBV6-1	TRBJ1-4	NA	TRBD1	TGTGCCAGCAGTGAAAATGGGGACAGGGATGAAAAACTGTTTTTT	CASSENGDRDEKLFF
TRBV7-2	TRBJ1-6	NA	TRBD1	TGTGCCAGCAGCTTAGCGGTGACAGGGCTTCCTTCCCATTCACCCCTCCACTTT	CASSLAVTGLPSHSPLHF
TRBV2	TRBJ1-4	few	NA	TGTGCCAGCAGGAGGGCAACTAATGAAAAACTGTTTTTT	CASRRATNEKLFF
TRBV24-1	TRBJ2-7	NA	TRBD1	TGTGCCACCAGTGATCCTTGGACAGGGAGCGAGCAGTACTTC	CATSDPWTGSEQYF
TRBV7-2	TRBJ1-1	NA	NA	TGTGCCAGCAGCCCGGGACACGCGAACACTGAAGCTTTCTTT	CASSPGHANTEAFF
TRBV23-1	TRBJ2-3	NA	NA	TGCGCCAGCAGTCTCCTCACAGATACGCAGTATTTT	CASSLLTDTQYF
TRBV24-1	TRBJ2-7	few	NA	TGTGCCACCAGTGACCCTCACGGGACACACTACGAGCAGTACTTC	CATSDPHGTHYEQYF
TRBV10-1	TRBJ1-2	few	NA	TGCGCCAGCAGTGATGACAGTCGCTATGGCTACACCTTC	CASSDDSRYGYTF
TRBV25-1	TRBJ1-5	NA	NA	TGTGCCAGCAGTGTGGGAGGAGCAGGGCATCAGCCCCAGCATTTT	CASSVGGAGHQPQHF
TRBV12-3/TRBV12-4	TRBJ1-1	NA	TRBD1	TGTGCCAGCAGCCTAGACAGGGGGGACCAAGCTTTCTTT	CASSLDRGDQAFF
TRBV12-5	TRBJ1-1	NA	NA	TGTGCTAGTGGTCCAGAGCCGGGGAACACTGAAGCTTTCTTT	CASGPEPGNTEAFF
TRBV6-6	TRBJ2-5	NA	TRBD1	TGTGCCAGCAGCCATCGACAGGGGCAGGAGACCCAGTACTTC	CASSHRQGQETQYF
TRBV7-9	TRBJ1-4	NA	TRBD1	TGTGCCAGCAGTCCCGGACAGGGGCGTGAAAAACTGTTTTTT	CASSPGQGREKLFF
TRBV5-6	TRBJ2-3	once	NA	TGTGCCAGCAGCTTGCGCAGTAGAGGGACAGATACGCAGTATTTT	CASSLRSRGTDTQYF
TRBV2	TRBJ2-7	NA	NA	TGTGCCAGCAGTGAATTACGGGAGAGGTACGAGCAGTACTTC	CASSELRERYEQYF
TRBV6-5	TRBJ1-1	NA	TRBD1	TGTGCCAGCAGCCCGGGACAGCGGAACACTGAAGCTTTCTTT	CASSPGQRNTEAFF
TRBV6-5	TRBJ2-1	few	TRBD2	TGTGCCAGCAGAACACTAGCGGGGGGGCCGAATGAGCAGTTCTTC	CASRTLAGGPNEQFF
TRBV27	TRBJ2-3	NA	TRBD2	TGTGCCAGCAACTCGCTGCGGGGGGAAACAGATACGCAGTATTTT	CASNSLRGETDTQYF
TRBV19	TRBJ2-3	NA	TRBD1	TGTGCCAGTAGTATTGCCCTTGGACAGGCCAAGGAATTTACCACAGATACGCAGTATTTT	CASSIALGQAKEFTTDTQYF
TRBV2	TRBJ1-6	NA	TRBD1	TGTGCCAGCAGAACTGGACAGGCGTTGAATTCACCCCTCCACTTT	CASRTGQALNSPLHF
TRBV30	TRBJ1-2	NA	NA	TGTGCCTGGAGTAGGAACAGAGACTATGGCTACACCTTC	CAWSRNRDYGYTF
TRBV18	TRBJ1-1	NA	NA	TGTGCCAGCTCACTACAGGAGAACACTGAAGCTTTCTTT	CASSLQENTEAFF
TRBV7-8	TRBJ2-3	NA	TRBD1	TGTGCCAGCAGCCCACCTTGGGACAGGGTGTCAGATACGCAGTATTTT	CASSPPWDRVSDTQYF
TRBV5-1	TRBJ2-2	NA	NA	TGCGCCAGCAGCTTGCCAGGGGCGAACACCGGGGAGCTGTTTTTT	CASSLPGANTGELFF
TRBV6-4	TRBJ1-5	NA	NA	TGTGCCAGCAGTGTTCAGTACAATCAGCCCCAGCATTTT	CASSVQYNQPQHF
TRBV5-1	TRBJ2-5	NA	TRBD2	TGCGCCAGCAGCTTAGGACTAGCGGGAGGTCATGGGTACCAAGAGACCCAGTACTTC	CASSLGLAGGHGYQETQYF
TRBV6-5	TRBJ2-5	many	TRBD1	TGTGCCAGCAGACTGGACAGGGTTAGGGAGACCCAGTACTTC	CASRLDRVRETQYF
TRBV4-1	TRBJ2-7	NA	TRBD2	TGCGCCAGCAGCCCTACGGGGGGGGGCTCCTACGAGCAGTACTTC	CASSPTGGGSYEQYF
TRBV3-1/TRBV3-2	TRBJ1-4	NA	TRBD1	TGTGCCAGCAGCCGACGGGACAGGGCTGATGAAAAACTGTTTTTT	CASSRRDRADEKLFF